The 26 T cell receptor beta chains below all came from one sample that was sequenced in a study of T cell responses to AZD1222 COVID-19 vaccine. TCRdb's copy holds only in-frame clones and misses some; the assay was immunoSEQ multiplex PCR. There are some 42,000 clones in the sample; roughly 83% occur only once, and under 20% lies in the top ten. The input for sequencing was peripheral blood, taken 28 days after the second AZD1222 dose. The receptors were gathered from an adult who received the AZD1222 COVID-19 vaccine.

This CDR3 reads CAISESRGGYEQYF. CDR3 nucleotides: TGTGCCATCAGTGAGTCTCGGGGTGGCTACGAGCAGTACTTC. The V call is TRBV10-3, the J call TRBJ2-7; D is possibly TRBD2 (5 bases). Trimming left V 0 bases short and J 3 bases short, with 9 bases between. The CDR3 loop spans 14 amino acids. Looked up from germline, CDR1 is ENHRY and CDR2 is SYGVKD.

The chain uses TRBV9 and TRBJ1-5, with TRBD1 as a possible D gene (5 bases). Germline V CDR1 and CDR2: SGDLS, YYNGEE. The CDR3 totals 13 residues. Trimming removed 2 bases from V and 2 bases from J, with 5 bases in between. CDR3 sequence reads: CASSVRGNQPQHF. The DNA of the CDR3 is TGTGCCAGCAGCGTCAGGGGCAATCAGCCCCAGCATTTT.

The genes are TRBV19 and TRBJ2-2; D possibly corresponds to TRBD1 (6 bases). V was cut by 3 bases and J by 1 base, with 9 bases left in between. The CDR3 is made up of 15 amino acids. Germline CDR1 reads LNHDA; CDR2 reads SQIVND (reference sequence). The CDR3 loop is CASSMGALNTGELFF. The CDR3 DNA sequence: TGTGCCAGTAGTATGGGGGCCCTGAACACCGGGGAGCTGTTTTTT. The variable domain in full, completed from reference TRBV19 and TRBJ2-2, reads DGGITQSPKYLFRKEGQNVTLSCEQNLNHDAMYWYRQDPGQGLRLIYYSQIVNDFQKGDIAEGYSVSREKKESFPLTVTSAQKNPTAFYLCASSMGALNTGELFFGEGSRLTVL.

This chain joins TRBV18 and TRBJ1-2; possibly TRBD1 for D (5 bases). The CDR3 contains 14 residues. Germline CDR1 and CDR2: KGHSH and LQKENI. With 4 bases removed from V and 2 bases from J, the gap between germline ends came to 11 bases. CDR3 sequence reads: CASSLGHRNYGYTF. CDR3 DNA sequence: TGTGCCAGCTCACTAGGACACAGGAACTATGGCTACACCTTC.

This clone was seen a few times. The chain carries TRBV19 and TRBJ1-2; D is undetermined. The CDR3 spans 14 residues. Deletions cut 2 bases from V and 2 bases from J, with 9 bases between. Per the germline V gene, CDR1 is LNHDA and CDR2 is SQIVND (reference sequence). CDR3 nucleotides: TGTGCCAGTAGTATACGTCCGGGGAACTATGGCTACACCTTC. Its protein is CASSIRPGNYGYTF.

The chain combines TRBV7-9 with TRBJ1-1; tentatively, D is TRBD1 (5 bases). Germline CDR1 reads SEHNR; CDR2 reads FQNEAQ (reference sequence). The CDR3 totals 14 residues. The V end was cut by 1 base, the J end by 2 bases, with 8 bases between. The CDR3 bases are TGTGCCAGCAGCTTAGTCGGGGCCAACACTGAAGCTTTCTTT. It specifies CASSLVGANTEAFF.

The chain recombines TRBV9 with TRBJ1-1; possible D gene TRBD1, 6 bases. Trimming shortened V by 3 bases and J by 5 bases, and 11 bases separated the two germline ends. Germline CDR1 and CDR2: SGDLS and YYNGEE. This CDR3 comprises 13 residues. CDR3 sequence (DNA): TGTGCCAGCAGCGACAACAGGGAAACTGAAGCTTTCTTT. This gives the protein CASSDNRETEAFF. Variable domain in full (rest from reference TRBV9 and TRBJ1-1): DSGVTQTPKHLITATGQRVTLRCSPRSGDLSVYWYQQSLDQGLQFLIQYYNGEERAKGNILERFSAQQFPDLHSELNLSSLELGDSALYFCASSDNRETEAFFGQGTRLTVV.

CDR3 loop: CASSYFGGLDTEAFF. In DNA, the CDR3 is TGTGCCAGCAGTTACTTCGGGGGGCTCGACACTGAAGCTTTCTTT. The chain recombines TRBV6-5 with TRBJ1-1; TRBD1 might be the D (6 bases). V dropped 1 base and J dropped 3 bases, with 12 bases sitting between them. The V gene's germline CDR1 is MNHEY and CDR2 SVGAGI. The CDR3 runs 15 residues.

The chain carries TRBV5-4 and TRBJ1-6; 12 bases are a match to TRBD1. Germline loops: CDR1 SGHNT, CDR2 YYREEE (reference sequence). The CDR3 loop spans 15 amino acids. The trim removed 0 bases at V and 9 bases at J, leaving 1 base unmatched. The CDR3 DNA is TGTGCCAGCAGCTTGGAGGGACAGGGGGCTTCACCCCTCCACTTT. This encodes CASSLEGQGASPLHF.

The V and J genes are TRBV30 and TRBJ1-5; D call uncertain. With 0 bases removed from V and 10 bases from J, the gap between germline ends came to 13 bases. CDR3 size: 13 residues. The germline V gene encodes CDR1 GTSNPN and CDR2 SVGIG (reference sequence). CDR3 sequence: CAWSVRPGLPQHF. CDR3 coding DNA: TGTGCCTGGAGTGTACGACCGGGATTACCCCAGCATTTT.

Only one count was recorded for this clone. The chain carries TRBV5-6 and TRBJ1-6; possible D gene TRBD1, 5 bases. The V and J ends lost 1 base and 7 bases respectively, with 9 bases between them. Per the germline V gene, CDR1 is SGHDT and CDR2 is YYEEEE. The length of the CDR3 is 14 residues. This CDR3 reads CASSLNRPNSPLHF. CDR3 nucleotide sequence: TGTGCCAGCAGCTTGAACAGGCCCAATTCACCCCTCCACTTT.

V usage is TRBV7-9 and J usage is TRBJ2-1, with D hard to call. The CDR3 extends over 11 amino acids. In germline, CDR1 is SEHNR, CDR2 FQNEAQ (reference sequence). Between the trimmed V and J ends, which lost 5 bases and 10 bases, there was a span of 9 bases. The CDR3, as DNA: TGTGCCAGCAGCCGGGCGGTCGAGCAGTTCTTC. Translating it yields CASSRAVEQFF.

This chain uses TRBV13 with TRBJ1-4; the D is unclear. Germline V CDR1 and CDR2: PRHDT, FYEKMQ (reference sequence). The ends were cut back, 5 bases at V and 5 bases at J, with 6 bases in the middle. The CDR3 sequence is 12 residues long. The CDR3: CASSRLNEKLFF. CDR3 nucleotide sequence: TGTGCCAGCAGCCGCTTAAATGAAAAACTGTTTTTT.

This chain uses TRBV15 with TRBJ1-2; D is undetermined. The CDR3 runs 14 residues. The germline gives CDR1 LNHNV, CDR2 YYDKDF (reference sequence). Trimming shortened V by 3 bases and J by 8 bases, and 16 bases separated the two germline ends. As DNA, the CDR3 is TGTGCCACCAGCAGGGACGGCCGTGCGGAGGGCTACACCTTC. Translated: CATSRDGRAEGYTF.

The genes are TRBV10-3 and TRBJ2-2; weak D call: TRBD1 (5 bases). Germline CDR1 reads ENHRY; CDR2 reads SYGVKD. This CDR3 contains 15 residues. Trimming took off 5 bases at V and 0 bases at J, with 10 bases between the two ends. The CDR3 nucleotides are TGTGCCATCAGTAGGGGTACAGCGAACACCGGGGAGCTGTTTTTT. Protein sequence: CAISRGTANTGELFF.

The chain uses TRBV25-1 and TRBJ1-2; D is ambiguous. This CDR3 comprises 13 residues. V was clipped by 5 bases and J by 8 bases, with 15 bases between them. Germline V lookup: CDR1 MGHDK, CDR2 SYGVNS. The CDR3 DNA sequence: TGTGCCAGCAGTCCAATGGGCCACGGGGGCTACACCTTC. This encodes CASSPMGHGGYTF.

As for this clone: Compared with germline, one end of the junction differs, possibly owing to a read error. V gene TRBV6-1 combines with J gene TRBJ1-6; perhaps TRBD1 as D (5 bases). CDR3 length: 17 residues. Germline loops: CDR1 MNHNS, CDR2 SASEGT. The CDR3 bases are TGTGCCAGCAGGGAAGGGGTGAAATTCCCCTATAATTCACCCCTCCACTTT. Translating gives CASREGVKFPYNSPLHF.

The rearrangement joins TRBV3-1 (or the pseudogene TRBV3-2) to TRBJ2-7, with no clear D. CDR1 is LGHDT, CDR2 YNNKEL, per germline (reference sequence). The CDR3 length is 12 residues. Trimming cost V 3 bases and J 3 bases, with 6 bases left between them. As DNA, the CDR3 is TGTGCCAGCAGCCACTCGTTCTACGAGCAGTACTTC. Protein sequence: CASSHSFYEQYF.

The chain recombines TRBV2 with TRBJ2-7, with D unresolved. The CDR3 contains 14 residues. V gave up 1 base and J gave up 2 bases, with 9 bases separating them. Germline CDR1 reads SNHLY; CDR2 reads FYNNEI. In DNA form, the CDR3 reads TGTGCCAGCAGTGAAGGGGTAAGCCCCTACGAGCAGTACTTC. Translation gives CASSEGVSPYEQYF.

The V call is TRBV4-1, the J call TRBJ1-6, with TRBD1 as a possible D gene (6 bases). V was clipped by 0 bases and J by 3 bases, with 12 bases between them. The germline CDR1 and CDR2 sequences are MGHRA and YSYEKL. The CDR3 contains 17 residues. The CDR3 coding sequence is TGCGCCAGCAGCCAAGAGGGGGGCAGCCACTATAATTCACCCCTCCACTTT. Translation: CASSQEGGSHYNSPLHF.

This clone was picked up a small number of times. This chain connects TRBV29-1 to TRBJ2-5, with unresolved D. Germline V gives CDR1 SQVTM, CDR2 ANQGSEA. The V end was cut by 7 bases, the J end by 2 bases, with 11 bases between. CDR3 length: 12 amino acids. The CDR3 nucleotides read TGCAGCGGCGGTGGTAGGCAAGAGACCCAGTACTTC. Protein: CSGGGRQETQYF.

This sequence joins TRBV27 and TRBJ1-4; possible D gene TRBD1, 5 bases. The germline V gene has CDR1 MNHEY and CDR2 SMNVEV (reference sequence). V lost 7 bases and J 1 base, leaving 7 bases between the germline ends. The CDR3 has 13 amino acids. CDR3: CASTRGTNEKLFF. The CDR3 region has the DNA TGTGCCAGCACAAGGGGAACTAATGAAAAACTGTTTTTT.

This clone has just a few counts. DNA of the CDR3: TGTGCCAGCAGCGGGAGGACAGGGGGCTTCTACGAGCAGTACTTC. Residues: CASSGRTGGFYEQYF. The gene calls are TRBV7-8 and TRBJ2-7; 11 bases agree with TRBD1. Per germline, CDR1 SGHVS and CDR2 FQNEAQ. J was trimmed by 3 bases and V by 5 bases; bases with no gene match: 6. The CDR3 length is 15 residues.

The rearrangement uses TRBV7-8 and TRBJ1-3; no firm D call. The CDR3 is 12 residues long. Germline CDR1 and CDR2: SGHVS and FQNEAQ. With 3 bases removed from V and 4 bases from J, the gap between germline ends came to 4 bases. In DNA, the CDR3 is TGTGCCAGCAGCTTCCAAGGAAACACCATATATTTT. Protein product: CASSFQGNTIYF. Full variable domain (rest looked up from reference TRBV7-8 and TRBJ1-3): GAGVSQSPRYKVAKRGQDVALRCDPISGHVSLFWYQQALGQGPEFLTYFQNEAQLDKSGLPSDRFFAERPEGSVSTLKIQRTQQEDSAVYLCASSFQGNTIYFGEGSWLTVV.

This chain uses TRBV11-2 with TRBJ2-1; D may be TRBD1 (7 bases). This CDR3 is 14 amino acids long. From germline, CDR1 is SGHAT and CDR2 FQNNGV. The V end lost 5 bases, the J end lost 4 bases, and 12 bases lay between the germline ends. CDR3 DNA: TGTGCCAGCAGCGCGGGACAGCCTTACAATGAGCAGTTCTTC. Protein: CASSAGQPYNEQFF.

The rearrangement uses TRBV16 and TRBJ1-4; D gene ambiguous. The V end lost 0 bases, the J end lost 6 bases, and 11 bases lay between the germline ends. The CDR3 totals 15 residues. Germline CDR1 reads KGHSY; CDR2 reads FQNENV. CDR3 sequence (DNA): TGTGCCAGCAGCCAATCCGGCAGGACTTATGAAAAACTGTTTTTT. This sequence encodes CASSQSGRTYEKLFF. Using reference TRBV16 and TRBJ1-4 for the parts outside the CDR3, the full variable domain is GEEVAQTPKHLVRGEGQKAKLYCAPIKGHSYVFWYQQVLKNEFKFLISFQNENVFDETGMPKERFSAKCLPNSPCSLEIQATKLEDSAVYFCASSQSGRTYEKLFFGSGTQLSVL.